The text below deals with one TCR beta chain. Its specificity is unknown. Profiling relied on immunoSEQ multiplex PCR, and the TCRdb table lists in-frame clones only, not all of them. The data show millions of clones, with less than 95% seen just once and 0.85% to 1.2% held by the top ten. The data derive from a study of shared clonotypes between healthy human individuals. Study-wide findings and caveats: Non-shared clonotypes displayed generation probabilities falling below those of clonotypes present in all four donors.

CDR1 and CDR2 from the germline V gene are LGHNT and FRNRAP. Trimming took off 6 bases at V and 0 bases at J, with 15 bases between the two ends. The CDR3 contains 15 residues. Naive CD8 isolation took CD45RO-negative cells positively selected for CCR7 and excluded terminally differentiated effector memory CD45RA+ cells. Sample: naive CD8+ T cells sorted from blood. This receptor was obtained from a man between 18 and 35 years old in good health. The chain combines TRBV12-5 with TRBJ2-7; D is ambiguous. Written as DNA, the CDR3 is TGTGCTAGTGGAGTCGGCCGACACCTCTCCTACGAGCAGTACTTC. It yields the protein CASGVGRHLSYEQYF.